The source of this T cell receptor beta chain is a study of T cells in localized non-small cell lung cancer. Some clones are missing from TCRdb's copy, which holds only in-frame ones; the method was immunoSEQ multiplex PCR. The sample has more than 25,000 clones, roughly nine tenths seen once; the top ten hold 4.5% to 7%. CDR3 size: 15 residues. Germline V gives CDR1 LNHDA, CDR2 SQIVND (reference sequence). The V end lost 6 bases, the J end lost 3 bases, and 18 bases lay between the germline ends. The chain uses TRBV19 and TRBJ2-7, with D maybe TRBD2 (5 bases). This clonotype originated in a man aged 40-75 years with stage II lung adenocarcinoma. This specimen consisted of PBMCs, obtained before any cancer treatment. This chain's CDR3 is CASRSRGSANYEQYF. The DNA for the CDR3 is TGTGCCAGTAGAAGCCGGGGTAGCGCGAACTACGAGCAGTACTTC.